Listed below are T cell receptor beta chains from one sample, sequenced in a study of beta chain features in type 1 diabetes. Sequenced by immunoSEQ multiplex PCR; TCRdb stores in-frame clones only, minus some. This sample has 500,000 to 650,000 clones; 9.5% to 15% occur once, and the top ten carry 0.09% to 0.15%. Sample: naive CD4+ T cells from blood. These receptors originate from a young man with type 1 diabetes. CDR3s include the opening cysteine and the closing phenylalanine or tryptophan. D genes are given only for firm matches. Only some rows state a clone size, as once, few, many or a class for expanded clones.

TRBD2,NA,TRBJ2-7,TRBV7-2,TGTGCCAGCAGCTTAGGGCTAGCGGGGTCCGAGCAGTACTTC,CASSLGLAGSEQYF
NA,NA,TRBJ2-3,TRBV30,TGTGCCTGGAGTGCGGACAGCGCAGATACGCAGTATTTT,CAWSADSADTQYF
NA,few,TRBJ2-5,TRBV28,TGTGCCAGCAGTTCCGGGTTGGGGGAGACCCAGTACTTC,CASSSGLGETQYF
NA,few,TRBJ2-7,TRBV10-3,TGTGCCATCAGCCGGACGGAGTACGAGCAGTACTTC,CAISRTEYEQYF
NA,NA,TRBJ1-4,TRBV4-3,TGCGCCAGCATCCGCGGTAGACCTTCCCCTAATGAAAAACTGTTTTTT,CASIRGRPSPNEKLFF
NA,few,TRBJ1-4,TRBV30,TGTGCCTGGAGTTCGGGGGGGCTAGTGGCTAATGAAAAACTGTTTTTT,CAWSSGGLVANEKLFF
NA,NA,TRBJ1-1,TRBV6-5,TGTGCCAGCTCAGGGGCGGGCACTGAAGCTTTCTTT,CASSGAGTEAFF
NA,NA,TRBJ2-1,TRBV4-3,TGCGCCAGCAGCCAAGATACTGCCCTCTCCTACAATGAGCAGTTCTTC,CASSQDTALSYNEQFF
NA,few,TRBJ2-1,TRBV6-1,TGTGCCAGCAGCCAACAGGCTCCCAACAATGAGCAGTTCTTC,CASSQQAPNNEQFF
NA,once,TRBJ2-7,TRBV25-1,TGTGCCAGTAAGGACGCCTCCGAGCAGCACTTC,CASKDASEQHF
NA,few,TRBJ2-3,TRBV4-3,TGCGCCAGCAGCCAGGCCCTTGGCAGGGACACCGATACGCAGTATTTT,CASSQALGRDTDTQYF
TRBD1,NA,TRBJ2-5,TRBV4-1,TGCGCCAGCAGCCAACCGGGACAGGGCCTCCAAGAGACCCAGTACTTC,CASSQPGQGLQETQYF
NA,NA,TRBJ2-1,TRBV5-1,TGCGCCAGCAGGGGCCAGGGGGGAAGCTCCTACAATGAGCAGTTCTTC,CASRGQGGSSYNEQFF
NA,NA,TRBJ2-3,TRBV30,TGTGCCTGGAGTGTTGGCGGGCTGTTACCTAGCACAGATACGCAGTATTTT,CAWSVGGLLPSTDTQYF
NA,few,TRBJ2-5,TRBV4-2,TGTGCCAGCAGCCAAGGACTGGGACGAGAGACCCAGTACTTC,CASSQGLGRETQYF
NA,NA,TRBJ2-4,TRBV29-1,TGCAGCGTTGAAGATCTTCGGGGAAACATTCAGTACTTC,CSVEDLRGNIQYF
NA,NA,TRBJ2-5,TRBV2,TGTGCCACTCAGGGGAACAGGGAGGAGACCCAGTACTTC,CATQGNREETQYF
NA,NA,TRBJ1-1,TRBV7-9,TGTGCCAGCAGCCTTCAGGATGACACTGAAGCTTTCTTT,CASSLQDDTEAFF
NA,once,TRBJ2-7,TRBV27,TGTGCCAGCAGTTTATCACGGGGTACCTACGAGCAGTACTTC,CASSLSRGTYEQYF
NA,NA,TRBJ1-2,TRBV28,TGTGCCAGCAGTCTGGGAACCTATGGCTACACCTTC,CASSLGTYGYTF
NA,few,TRBJ1-3,TRBV5-4,TGTGCCAGCAGCTTGGACGTAGGGAGCCGGAAATATTTT,CASSLDVGSRKYF
NA,few,TRBJ1-2,TRBV25-1,TGTGCCAGCAGTGCCTTAGCACAGAGAGGCTACACCTTC,CASSALAQRGYTF
TRBD2,NA,TRBJ2-3,TRBV28,TGTGCCAGCAGGACCCCGACTAGCGGGGATTTCACAGATACGCAGTATTTT,CASRTPTSGDFTDTQYF
TRBD1,NA,TRBJ2-7,TRBV20-1,TGCAGTGCTAGAGCAGGGGGCGAGCAGTACTTC,CSARAGGEQYF
TRBD2,few,TRBJ2-1,TRBV6-1,TGTGCCATCAGTGACGGCGGGGGGACTTCCTACAATGAGCAGTTCTTC,CAISDGGGTSYNEQFF
NA,few,TRBJ2-5,TRBV29-1,TGCAGCGGAGAGGGGGAGCAAGAGACCCAGTACTTC,CSGEGEQETQYF
TRBD1,few,TRBJ1-4,TRBV6-5,TGTGCCAGCAGTTACTACGCAGGGGGAAAAGAAAAACTGTTTTTT,CASSYYAGGKEKLFF